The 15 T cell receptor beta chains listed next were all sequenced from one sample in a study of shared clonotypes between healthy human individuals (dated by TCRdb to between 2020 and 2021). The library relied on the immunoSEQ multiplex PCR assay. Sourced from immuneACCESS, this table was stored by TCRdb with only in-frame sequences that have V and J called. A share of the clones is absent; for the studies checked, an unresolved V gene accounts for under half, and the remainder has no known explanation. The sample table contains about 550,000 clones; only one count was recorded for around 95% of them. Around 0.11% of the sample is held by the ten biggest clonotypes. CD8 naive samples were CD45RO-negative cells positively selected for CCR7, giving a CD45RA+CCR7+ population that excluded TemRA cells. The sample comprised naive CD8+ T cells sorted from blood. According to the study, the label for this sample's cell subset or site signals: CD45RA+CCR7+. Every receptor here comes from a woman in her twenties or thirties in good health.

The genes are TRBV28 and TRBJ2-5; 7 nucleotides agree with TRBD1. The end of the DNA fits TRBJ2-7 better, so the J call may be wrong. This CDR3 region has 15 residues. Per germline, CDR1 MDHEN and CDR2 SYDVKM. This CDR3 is CASSLTGTASYEQYF. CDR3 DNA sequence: TGTGCCAGCAGTTTAACCGGGACAGCCTCCTACGAGCAGTACTTC.

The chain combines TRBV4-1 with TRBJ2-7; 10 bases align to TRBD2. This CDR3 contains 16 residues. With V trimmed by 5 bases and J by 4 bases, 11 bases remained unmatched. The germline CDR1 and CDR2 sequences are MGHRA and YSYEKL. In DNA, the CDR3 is TGCGCCAGCAGCATTCTAGCGGGAGTATCTCTTTACGAGCAGTACTTC. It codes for CASSILAGVSLYEQYF.

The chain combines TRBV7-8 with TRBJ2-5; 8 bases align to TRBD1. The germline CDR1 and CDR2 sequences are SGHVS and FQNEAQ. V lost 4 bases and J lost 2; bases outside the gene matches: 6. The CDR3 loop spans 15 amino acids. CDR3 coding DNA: TGTGCCAGCAGCTCCGGTGGACAGGGTCAAGAGACCCAGTACTTC. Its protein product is CASSSGGQGQETQYF.

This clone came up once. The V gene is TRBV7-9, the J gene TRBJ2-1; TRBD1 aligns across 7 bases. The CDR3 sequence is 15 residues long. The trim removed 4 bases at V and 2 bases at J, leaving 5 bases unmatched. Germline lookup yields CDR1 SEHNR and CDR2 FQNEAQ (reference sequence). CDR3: CASSSTTGPYNEQFF. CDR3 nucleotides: TGTGCCAGCAGCTCAACGACAGGGCCCTACAATGAGCAGTTCTTC.

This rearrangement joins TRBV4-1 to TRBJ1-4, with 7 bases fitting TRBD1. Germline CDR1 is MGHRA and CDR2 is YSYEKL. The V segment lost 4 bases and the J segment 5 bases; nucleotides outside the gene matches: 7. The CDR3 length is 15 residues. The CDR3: CASSLRQGTNEKLFF. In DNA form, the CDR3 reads TGCGCCAGCAGCCTCCGACAGGGCACAAATGAAAAACTGTTTTTT.

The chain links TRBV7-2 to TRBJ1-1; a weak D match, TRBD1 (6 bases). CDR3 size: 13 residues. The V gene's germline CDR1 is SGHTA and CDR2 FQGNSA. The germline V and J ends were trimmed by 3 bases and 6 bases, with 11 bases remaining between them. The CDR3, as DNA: TGTGCCAGCAGCTTGGCACAGGGAGCTGAAGCTTTCTTT. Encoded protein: CASSLAQGAEAFF.

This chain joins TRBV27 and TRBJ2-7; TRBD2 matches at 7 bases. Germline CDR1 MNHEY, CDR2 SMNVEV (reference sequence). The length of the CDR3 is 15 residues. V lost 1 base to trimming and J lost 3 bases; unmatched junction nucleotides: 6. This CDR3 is CASSLWGGTDYEQYF. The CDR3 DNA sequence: TGTGCCAGCAGTTTATGGGGGGGTACCGACTACGAGCAGTACTTC.

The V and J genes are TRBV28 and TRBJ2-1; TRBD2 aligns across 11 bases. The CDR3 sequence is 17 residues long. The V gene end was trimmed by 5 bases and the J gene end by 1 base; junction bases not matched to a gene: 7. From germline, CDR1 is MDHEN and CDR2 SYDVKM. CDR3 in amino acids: CASSLSVAGGSYNEQFF. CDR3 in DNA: TGTGCCAGCAGTCTATCTGTAGCGGGAGGGTCCTACAATGAGCAGTTCTTC.

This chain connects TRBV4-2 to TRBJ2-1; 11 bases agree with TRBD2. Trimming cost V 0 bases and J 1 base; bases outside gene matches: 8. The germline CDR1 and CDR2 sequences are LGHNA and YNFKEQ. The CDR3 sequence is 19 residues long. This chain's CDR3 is CASSQEVTSGSMSYNEQFF. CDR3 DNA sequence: TGTGCCAGCAGCCAAGAGGTTACTAGCGGGAGTATGTCCTACAATGAGCAGTTCTTC.

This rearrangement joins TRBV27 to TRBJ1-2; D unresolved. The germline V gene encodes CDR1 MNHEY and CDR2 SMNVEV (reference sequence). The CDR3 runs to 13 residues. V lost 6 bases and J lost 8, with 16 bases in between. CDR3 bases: TGTGCCAGCAGCCCAAATCGGATCAGGGGCTACACCTTC. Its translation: CASSPNRIRGYTF.

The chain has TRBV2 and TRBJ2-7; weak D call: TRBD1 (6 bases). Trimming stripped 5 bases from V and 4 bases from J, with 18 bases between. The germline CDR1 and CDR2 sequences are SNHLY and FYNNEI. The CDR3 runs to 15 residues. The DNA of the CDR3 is TGTGCCAGCAGTAACGGGACAACAAGAACGTACGAGCAGTACTTC. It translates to CASSNGTTRTYEQYF. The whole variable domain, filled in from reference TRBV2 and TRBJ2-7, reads EPEVTQTPSHQVTQMGQEVILRCVPISNHLYFYWYRQILGQKVEFLVSFYNNEISEKSEIFDDQFSVERPDGSNFTLKIRSTKLEDSAMYFCASSNGTTRTYEQYFGPGTRLTVT.

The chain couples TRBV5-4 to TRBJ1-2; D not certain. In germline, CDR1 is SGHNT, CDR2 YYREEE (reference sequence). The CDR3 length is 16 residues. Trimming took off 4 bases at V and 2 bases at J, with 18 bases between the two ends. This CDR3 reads CASSPTMLGTNYGYTF. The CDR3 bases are TGTGCCAGCAGCCCAACGATGTTGGGAACAAACTATGGCTACACCTTC.

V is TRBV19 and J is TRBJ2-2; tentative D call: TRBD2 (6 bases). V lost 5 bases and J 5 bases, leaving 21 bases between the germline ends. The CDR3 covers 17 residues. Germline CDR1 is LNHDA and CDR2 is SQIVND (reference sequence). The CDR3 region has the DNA TGTGCCAGTAGTGCCCGGAAGGGTGCGGGAAGGACCGGGGAGCTGTTTTTT. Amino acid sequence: CASSARKGAGRTGELFF.

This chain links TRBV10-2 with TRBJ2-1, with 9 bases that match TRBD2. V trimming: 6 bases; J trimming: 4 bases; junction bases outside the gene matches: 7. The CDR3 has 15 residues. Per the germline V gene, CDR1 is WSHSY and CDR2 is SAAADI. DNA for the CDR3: TGCGCCAGCAGATTAGCGGGAGAGGGGTACAATGAGCAGTTCTTC. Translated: CASRLAGEGYNEQFF.

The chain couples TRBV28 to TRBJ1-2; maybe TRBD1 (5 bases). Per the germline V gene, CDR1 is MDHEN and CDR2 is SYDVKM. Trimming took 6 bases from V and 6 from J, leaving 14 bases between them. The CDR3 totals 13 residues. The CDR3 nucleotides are TGTGCCAGCAGGCCCTGGGGGTGGAATGGCTACACCTTC. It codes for CASRPWGWNGYTF.